The clone carrying this TCR beta chain came up many times. Its specificity is unknown. The data were obtained in a study of T cell repertoires in cytomegalovirus infection. Study details: Recently identified HLA-C-restricted CMV epitopes were used, and well-studied HLA-B-restricted CMV epitopes were used as well. Signatures in public TCR beta sequences pointed to both CMV infection and matching HLA type.

TCRdb analysed the reads with MiXCR anew, one entry per CDR3 protein. The sample yields tens of thousands of distinct CDR3 sequences, 15% to 25% seen once. Whole-study findings and limits: The cumulative frequency of public TCR beta families identified carriers of CMV plus the relevant HLA. CMV-specific TCR beta clonotypes restricted by HLA-C dominated the ex vivo response.

Trimming took 8 bases from V and 4 from J; bases not matched to a gene: 8. The CDR3 sequence is 14 residues long. This clonotype was sampled from a human donor in good health (CMV status not recorded). Some clones in this sample may be carry-over from other donors' samples. The sequencing used CD8+ T cells from cultured PBMCs, collected from culture after CMV antigen stimulation. The chain has TRBV12-3 or TRBV12-4 and TRBJ2-5; 9 bases agree with TRBD2. CDR3 nucleotide sequence: TGTGCCAGCCGGAAGCGGGAGGTAGGAGAGACCCAGTACTTC. Its protein is CASRKREVGETQYF.